What follows describes a single TCR beta chain. Its antigen is still unknown. The germline CDR1 and CDR2 sequences are MDHEN and SYDVKM. Trimming cost V 10 bases and J 8 bases, with 17 bases left between them. The CDR3 totals 12 residues. Sequencing used immunoSEQ multiplex PCR; TCRdb keeps in-frame clones, though not all of them. The profile shows around 120,000 clones, around 90% of them singletons. This record comes from a study of T cell responses to AZD1222 COVID-19 vaccine. Study findings and constraints: There were repertoire samples only from the period after the peak T cell response. Dominant CD4 TCR responses targeted spike regions 160-218 and 743-854.

This rearrangement joins TRBV28 to TRBJ1-1; D is uncertain. This clonotype was obtained from an adult in good health. Sequenced material: peripheral blood, taken on day 0 of AZD1222 vaccination. The CDR3 region has the DNA TGTGCCATCAATACTAGAACGCGCGAAGCTTTCTTT. Its protein product is CAINTRTREAFF.